The source of this T cell receptor (beta chain) is a study of shared clonotypes between healthy human individuals. Study-wide findings and caveats: Compared with clonotypes that all four donors shared, non-shared clonotypes had lower generation probabilities. Across a few donors, naive CD4 shared 5% to 6%, naive CD8 less than 4%, memory CD4 2% to 2.5%, memory CD8 0.4% to 0.5%.

Turning to this clone: Its cognate antigen is unknown.

Running of the assay took place at deep level. The data were produced by immunoSEQ multiplex PCR, yet TCRdb's version contains in-frame clones alone and is incomplete. The profile shows about 2.4 million clones, approximately 93% of them singletons. Healthy adults negative for HIV, lacking recent acute infections or vaccinations, served as donors. CDR3 length: 10 residues. Trimming took 8 bases from V and 14 from J, leaving 15 bases between them. Germline V gene lookup returns CDR1 MNHNS and CDR2 SASEGT. The chain couples TRBV6-1 to TRBJ1-1; D unclear. Material: naive CD4+ T cells from PBMCs. The subset: CD45RA+ positively selected. This receptor was taken from a man younger than 35 in good health. Some clones in this sample may be carry-over from other donors' samples. The CDR3 DNA sequence: TGTGCCAGCCAAGACCTTATCGGGTTCTTT. Translation: CASQDLIGFF.